This T cell receptor beta chain was sequenced for a study of T cell clonotyping in hematopoietic cell transplantation. The CDR3 is made up of 17 amino acids. V was pared by 5 bases and J by 0 bases, with 7 bases of the junction left unmatched. Germline-derived CDR1 and CDR2 are MNHEY and SMNVEV (reference sequence). Method: immunoSEQ multiplex PCR; TCRdb's copy keeps in-frame clones and lacks some. The table records 15,000 to 20,000 clones, more than 70% of them present only once. Points on this clone: What it binds is not known.

Study results and limitations: Higher Inverse Simpson Index values in graft donor and pretransplant recipient predicted broader posttransplant TCR diversity. Recipient TCR diversity dropped after transplant; expanded clonotypes rose from day 30 to 180.

The starting material was PBMCs, obtained 100 days after allogeneic stem cell transplant. The sequence came from a male patient aged 60 to 75 who had an allogeneic stem cell transplant from a related donor, so the T cells may come from the graft donor. Some clones in this sample may be carry-over from other donors' samples. J is TRBJ1-6 and V is TRBV27; 7 bases match TRBD1. The CDR3 nucleotides are TGTGCCAGCAGTCCGGGGACAGCGAGCTCCTATAATTCACCCCTCCACTTT. Residues: CASSPGTASSYNSPLHF.